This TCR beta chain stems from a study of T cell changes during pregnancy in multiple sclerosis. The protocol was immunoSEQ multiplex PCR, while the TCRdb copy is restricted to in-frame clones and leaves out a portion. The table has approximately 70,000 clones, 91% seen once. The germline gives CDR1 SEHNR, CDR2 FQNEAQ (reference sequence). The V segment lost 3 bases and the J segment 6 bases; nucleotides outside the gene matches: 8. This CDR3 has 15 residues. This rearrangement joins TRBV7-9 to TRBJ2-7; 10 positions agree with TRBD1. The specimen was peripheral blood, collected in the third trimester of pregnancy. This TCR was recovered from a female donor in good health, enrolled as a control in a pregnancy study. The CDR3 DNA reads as TGTGCCAGCAGCTTTTTACGGGACAGGGGATCCGAGCAGTACTTC. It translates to CASSFLRDRGSEQYF. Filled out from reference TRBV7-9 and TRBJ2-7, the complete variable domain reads DTGVSQNPRHKITKRGQNVTFRCDPISEHNRLYWYRQTLGQGPEFLTYFQNEAQLEKSRLLSDRFSAERPKGSFSTLEIQRTEQGDSAMYLCASSFLRDRGSEQYFGPGTRLTVT.